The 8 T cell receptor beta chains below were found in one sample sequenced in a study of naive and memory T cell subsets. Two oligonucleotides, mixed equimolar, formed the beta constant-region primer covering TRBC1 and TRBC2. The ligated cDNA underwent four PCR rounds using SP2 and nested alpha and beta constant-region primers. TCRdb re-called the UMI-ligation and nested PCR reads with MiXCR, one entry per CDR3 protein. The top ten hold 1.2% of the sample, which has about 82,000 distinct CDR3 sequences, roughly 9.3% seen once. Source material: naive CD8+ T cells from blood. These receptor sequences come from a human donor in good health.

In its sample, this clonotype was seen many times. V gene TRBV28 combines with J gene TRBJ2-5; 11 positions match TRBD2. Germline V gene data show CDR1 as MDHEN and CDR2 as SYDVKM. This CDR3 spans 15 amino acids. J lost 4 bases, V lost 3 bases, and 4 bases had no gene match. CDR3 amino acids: CASSFSGLAGETQYF. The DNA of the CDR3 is TGTGCCAGCAGTTTCTCAGGACTAGCGGGAGAGACCCAGTACTTC. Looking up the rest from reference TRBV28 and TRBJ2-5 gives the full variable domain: DVKVTQSSRYLVKRTGEKVFLECVQDMDHENMFWYRQDPGLGLRLIYFSYDVKMKEKGDIPEGYSVSREKKERFSLILESASTNQTSMYLCASSFSGLAGETQYFGPGTRLLVL.

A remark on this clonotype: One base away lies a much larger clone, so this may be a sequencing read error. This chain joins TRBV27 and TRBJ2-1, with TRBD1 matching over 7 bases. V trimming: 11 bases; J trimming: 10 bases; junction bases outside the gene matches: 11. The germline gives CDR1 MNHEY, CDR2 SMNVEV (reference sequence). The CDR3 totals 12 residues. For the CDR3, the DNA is TGTGCCTGTGGGATAGGGGGCCCCGAGCAGTTCTTC. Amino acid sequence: CACGIGGPEQFF.

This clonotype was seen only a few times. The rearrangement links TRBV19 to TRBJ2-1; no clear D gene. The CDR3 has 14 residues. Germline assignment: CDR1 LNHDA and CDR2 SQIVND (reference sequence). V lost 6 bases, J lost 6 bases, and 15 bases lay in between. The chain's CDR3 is CASSLLPGPNEQFF. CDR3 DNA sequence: TGTGCCAGTAGCCTACTCCCGGGCCCCAATGAGCAGTTCTTC. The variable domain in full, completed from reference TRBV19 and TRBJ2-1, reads DGGITQSPKYLFRKEGQNVTLSCEQNLNHDAMYWYRQDPGQGLRLIYYSQIVNDFQKGDIAEGYSVSREKKESFPLTVTSAQKNPTAFYLCASSLLPGPNEQFFGPGTRLTVL.

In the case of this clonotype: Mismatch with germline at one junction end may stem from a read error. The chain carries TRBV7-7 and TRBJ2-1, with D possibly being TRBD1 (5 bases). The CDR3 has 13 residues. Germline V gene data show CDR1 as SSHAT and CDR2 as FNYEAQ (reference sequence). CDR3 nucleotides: TGTGCCGTCAAGGGGTCATCCTACAATGAGCAGATCTTC. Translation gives CAVKGSSYNEQIF.

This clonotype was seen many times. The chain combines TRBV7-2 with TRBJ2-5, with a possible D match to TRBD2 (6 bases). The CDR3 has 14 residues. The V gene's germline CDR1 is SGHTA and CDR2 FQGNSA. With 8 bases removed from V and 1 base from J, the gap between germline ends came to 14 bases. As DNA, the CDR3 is TGTGCCAGCCACCCGGGAGATTTCCAAGAGACCCAGTACTTC. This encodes CASHPGDFQETQYF.

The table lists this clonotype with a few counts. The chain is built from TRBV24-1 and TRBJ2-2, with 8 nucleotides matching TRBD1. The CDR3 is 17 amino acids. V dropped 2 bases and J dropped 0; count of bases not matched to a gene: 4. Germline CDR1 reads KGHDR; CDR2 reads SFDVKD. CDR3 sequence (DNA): TGTGCCACCAGTGATTCGCAGGGGGCAACGAACACCGGGGAGCTGTTTTTT. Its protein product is CATSDSQGATNTGELFF.

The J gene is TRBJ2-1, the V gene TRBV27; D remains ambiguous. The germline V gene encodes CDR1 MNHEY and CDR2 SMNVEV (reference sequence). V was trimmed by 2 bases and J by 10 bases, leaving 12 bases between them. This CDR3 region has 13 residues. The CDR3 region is CASSLRQRTEQFF. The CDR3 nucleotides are TGTGCCAGCAGTTTAAGGCAAAGGACGGAGCAGTTCTTC.

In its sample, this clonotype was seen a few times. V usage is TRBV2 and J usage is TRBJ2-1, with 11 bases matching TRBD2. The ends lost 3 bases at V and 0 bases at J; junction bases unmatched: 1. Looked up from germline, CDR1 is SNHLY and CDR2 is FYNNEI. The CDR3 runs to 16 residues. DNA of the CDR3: TGTGCCAGCAGTGATACTAGCGGGAGCTCCTACAATGAGCAGTTCTTC. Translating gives CASSDTSGSSYNEQFF.